This T cell receptor beta chain appears in the sequencing data of a study of shared clonotypes between healthy human individuals (dated by TCRdb to about 2020). For the wider study: The cohort comprised a couple of women and a few men aged 18 to 49 years. Libraries were prepared and TCR repertoires were sequenced by different laboratories using diverse techniques, in order to increase sequencing depth and limit assay-specific biases. Leukapheresis yielded between about 0.85 and 9.5 billion PBMCs per donor. Blood TCR repertoires of 5 or 6 healthy adults were deeply sequenced to estimate repertoire size and the extent of clonotype sharing between individuals. For each donor, CD4 naive and CD4 memory were each given three plates, CD8 naive was given two plates, and CD8 memory was given one plate.

CD8 naive samples consisted of CD45RO-negative cells that were positively selected for CCR7, yielding a CD45RA+CCR7+ population without TemRA cells. The donors were healthy, HIV-negative adults with no recently reported acute infections or vaccinations. Every donor was a Caucasian adult living in Nashville, Tennessee, USA. After blood collection by leukapheresis, PBMCs were isolated using Ficoll-Histopaque density gradient centrifugation and then cryopreserved in the vapor phase of liquid nitrogen. Analytical flow cytometry was used to check the purity and quantity of each magnetically sorted T cell population. From each sorted fraction, genomic DNA was isolated and quantified by UV absorbance on a Nanodrop 2000c. As to this clone: The antigen it recognizes is unknown. Base qualities were left out, and no much larger clone turns up one base away. The sample contains more than one DNA sequence encoding this CDR3.

Findings and caveats that apply to the study as a whole: Even with the large sequencing depth, rarefaction of the sorted-subset datasets indicated that sequencing was incomplete. Estimated clonotype richness was generally larger for naive than for memory subsets. The small number of donors limited the genetic and exposure-history diversity represented. Pairwise subsampling indicated that sequencing depth was expected to affect the degree of clonotype sharing among donors. Across a few donors, approximately 5% of naive CD4, 3% to 4% of naive CD8, 2.3% of memory CD4, and about 0.44% of memory CD8 clonotypes were shared. Higher generation probabilities were observed for clonotypes shared by all four sorted-subset donors than for non-shared clonotypes. Sampling was restricted to blood, and TCR repertoires in tissue are likely to differ from TCR repertoires in blood.

TCR CDR3 regions were amplified from genomic DNA by multiplex PCR using the deep immunoSEQ assay. Genomic DNA extracted from each cell subset was distributed evenly over all wells of several immunoSEQ 96-well plates, and each plate served as one replicate. Each replicate PCR for sorted subsets received roughly 200 ng genomic DNA, equal to roughly 30,000 T cell genomes. Purified libraries were measured with a Qubit 3.0 fluorometer, size-checked on a Bioanalyzer 2100, and measured again with the KAPA Library Quantification kit. Each immunoSEQ 96-well plate was sequenced on its own single-read 150-cycle Illumina NextSeq 550 flow cell. The authors' analysis ran thus. Because only junctional sequences without quality scores were contained in the immunoSEQ output, filtering matching that applied to full-length reads could not be performed. To assign V/J genes and CDR3, sequences were annotated using PyIR, a Python wrapper for IgBLAST v1.9, with IMGT germline references. Reads were filtered out if the reads had weak V/J assignments (E-value above 1e-6), no CDR3, stop codons, out-of-frame junctions, or ambiguous translated residues. V3J clonotypes were defined by identical inferred V gene, J gene, and CDR3 amino acid sequence. Percentage overlap between repertoires was computed as shared unique clonotypes divided by the size of the smaller repertoire. Three approaches were used to assess repertoire richness: RTK rarefaction, the Chao1 estimator, and Recon v2.1 estimates of unobserved clonotypes. Generation probabilities for all TCRbeta clonotypes obtained by the gDNA method from a handful of donors were computed using OLGA. Not all clones reach the TCRdb copy of this immuneACCESS table, which keeps in-frame sequences only. Checked studies attribute under half of the gap to unresolved V genes and leave the rest unexplained. The V and J calls and clone size come from that table; D and trimming were worked out from the DNA. The sample table holds hundreds of thousands of clones, of which 95% were seen once. The top ten clonotypes cover over 0.09% of the sample.

The receptor comes from a woman in her thirties in good health. Sequencing was carried out using naive CD8+ T cells sorted from blood. The cell subset or site label for this specimen denotes: CD45RA+CCR7+.

Here the CDR3 is given as CASSWTSTDTQYF. The nucleotide sequence reads as follows: TGTGCCAGCAGCTGGACTAGCACAGATACGCAGTATTTT. The rearrangement joined TRBV5-4 to TRBJ2-3, with TRBD2 as a weak D call on 5 bases. Between the V and J ends, shortened by 3 bases and 0 bases respectively, the junction contains 5 bases. The germline V gene (reference sequence) sets CDR1 to SGHNT and CDR2 to YYREEE. Measured from the cysteine to the phenylalanine, the CDR3 is 13 residues long. Kept here is only the CDR3 DNA, which spans 39 bases and is read in frame from base 1.